This entry lists 30 T cell receptor beta chains sequenced from one sample in a study of blood T cell repertoires in COVID-19 (TCRdb year 2020). The method behind the library was the immunoSEQ multiplex PCR assay. The table comes from immuneACCESS by way of TCRdb, which keeps in-frame sequences with V and J called. Part of the clones is missing from these tables; in studies checked, under half for an unresolved V gene and the rest for unknown reasons. The sample has about 60,000 clones on record, 75% to 90% of them singletons. The top ten clones comprise 10% to 13% of the sample. Specimen: peripheral blood. These receptor sequences come from a man aged 25 to 40 with COVID-19, enrolled during active disease.

V gene TRBV7-2 combines with J gene TRBJ2-1; TRBD2 agrees at 8 bases. The CDR3 spans 15 residues. The germline CDR1 and CDR2 sequences are SGHTA and FQGNSA. With 1 base clipped from V and 9 bases from J, the junction kept 8 bases outside the gene matches. The CDR3 region has the DNA TGTGCCAGCAGCTTAGGACTGACTAGCGTTAGTGAGCAGTTCTTC. It codes for CASSLGLTSVSEQFF.

The chain couples TRBV29-1 to TRBJ1-1, with 7 positions matching TRBD1. This CDR3 comprises 16 residues. Trimming at V came to 4 bases and at J to 4 bases, leaving 15 bases not matched to a gene. Per the germline V gene, CDR1 is SQVTM and CDR2 is ANQGSEA. The CDR3 nucleotides are TGCAGCGTTGCCTCCCACCAGGGCAGGGGGATCACTGAAGCTTTCTTT. Translating it yields CSVASHQGRGITEAFF.

This rearrangement joins TRBV28 to TRBJ2-7; D is possibly TRBD2 (6 bases). Germline CDR1 and CDR2: MDHEN and SYDVKM. V was pared by 6 bases and J by 7 bases, with 13 bases between. CDR3 length equals 12 residues. CDR3 sequence reads: CASSRGAGEQYF. CDR3 sequence (DNA): TGTGCCAGCAGCCGCGGGGCGGGGGAGCAGTACTTC.

The table lists this clone with a few counts. V and J are TRBV29-1 and TRBJ1-2; 9 bases agree with TRBD1. Germline CDR1 and CDR2: SQVTM and ANQGSEA. This CDR3 is built from 14 residues. V shed 4 bases, J shed 8 bases, and the junction held 11 bases outside the gene matches. As DNA, the CDR3 is TGCAGCGTTGGGTCATCCGGGACAGGGCCCGGCTACACCTTC. Amino acid sequence: CSVGSSGTGPGYTF.

The chain links TRBV7-9 to TRBJ2-2; no clear D gene. CDR3 size: 14 residues. CDR1 and CDR2 from the germline V gene are SEHNR and FQNEAQ (reference sequence). Between the trimmed V and J ends, which lost 5 bases and 5 bases, there was a span of 12 bases. The CDR3, as DNA: TGTGCCAGCAGCCCTCTCGGTTCGACCGGGGAGCTGTTTTTT. Translation: CASSPLGSTGELFF.

The chain is built from TRBV28 and TRBJ2-6; 11 bases are a match to TRBD1. The CDR3 extends over 17 amino acids. The V gene end was trimmed by 6 bases and the J gene end by 4 bases; junction bases not matched to a gene: 8. Germline CDR1 and CDR2: MDHEN and SYDVKM. DNA for the CDR3: TGTGCCAGCAGGGTTGGACAGGGGGCGCGCGGGGCCAACGTCCTGACTTTC. Encoded protein: CASRVGQGARGANVLTF. Drawing the rest from reference TRBV28 and TRBJ2-6, the complete variable domain is DVKVTQSSRYLVKRTGEKVFLECVQDMDHENMFWYRQDPGLGLRLIYFSYDVKMKEKGDIPEGYSVSREKKERFSLILESASTNQTSMYLCASRVGQGARGANVLTFGAGSRLTVL.

CDR3 DNA sequence: TGTGCCAGCAGTGAACCCCCAGGGATGGAAGAGACCCAGTACTTC. This codes for CASSEPPGMEETQYF. This chain uses TRBV25-1 with TRBJ2-5; possible D gene TRBD1, 5 bases. The CDR3 covers 15 residues. From germline, CDR1 is MGHDK and CDR2 SYGVNS. Trimming stripped 2 bases from V and 3 bases from J, with 13 bases between.

This chain uses TRBV19 with TRBJ2-1; 11 nucleotides align to TRBD2. The germline V gene has CDR1 LNHDA and CDR2 SQIVND (reference sequence). With V trimmed by 5 bases and J by 14 bases, 8 bases remained unmatched. The CDR3 totals 13 residues. The chain's CDR3 is CASSASTSGREFF. CDR3 DNA sequence: TGTGCCAGTAGTGCCTCTACTAGCGGGAGAGAGTTCTTC.

This rearrangement joins TRBV28 to TRBJ2-7, with TRBD1 matching 8 bases. J was trimmed by 2 bases and V by 3 bases; bases with no gene match: 6. CDR3 length: 15 residues. Germline values: CDR1 MDHEN, CDR2 SYDVKM. CDR3: CASSFLDRGAYEQYF. The CDR3 region has the DNA TGTGCCAGCAGTTTTCTCGACAGGGGCGCCTACGAGCAGTACTTC.

The chain is built from TRBV7-9 and TRBJ2-1; 10 positions agree with TRBD2. V dropped 1 base and J dropped 4; count of bases not matched to a gene: 4. Germline loops: CDR1 SEHNR, CDR2 FQNEAQ (reference sequence). CDR3 length: 16 amino acids. The CDR3 DNA reads as TGTGCCAGCAGCTTAGGAGGTAGCGGGGGGTACAATGAGCAGTTCTTC. Residues: CASSLGGSGGYNEQFF.

The CDR3 region is CASSSFPGTGGNNEQFF. The DNA of the CDR3 is TGTGCCAGCAGCTCCTTTCCCGGGACAGGGGGAAACAATGAGCAGTTCTTC. This chain joins TRBV11-3 and TRBJ2-1; 11 bases map to TRBD1. Germline V gives CDR1 SGHNT, CDR2 YENEEA. Trimming at V came to 4 bases and at J to 5 bases, leaving 10 bases not matched to a gene. CDR3 size: 17 residues.

The rearrangement uses TRBV6-2 or TRBV6-3 and TRBJ2-7, with D unclear. The CDR3 covers 12 residues. Per the germline V gene, CDR1 is MNHEY and CDR2 is SVGEGT. Between the trimmed V and J ends, which lost 6 bases and 5 bases, there was a span of 11 bases. The CDR3 loop is CASSHTNDEQYF. The CDR3 DNA reads TGTGCCAGCAGCCACACGAACGACGAGCAGTACTTC.

The CDR3 is CASRRDRGPQNEKLFF. The CDR3 region has the DNA TGTGCCAGTAGGAGGGACAGGGGGCCGCAGAATGAAAAACTGTTTTTT. The J gene is TRBJ1-4, the V gene TRBV19; 12 bases agree with TRBD1. V was pared by 6 bases and J by 5 bases, with 7 bases of the junction left unmatched. The CDR3 contains 16 residues. Per germline, CDR1 LNHDA and CDR2 SQIVND (reference sequence).

The chain recombines TRBV10-3 with TRBJ1-2, with TRBD1 as a possible D gene (5 bases). This CDR3 spans 13 amino acids. In germline, CDR1 is ENHRY, CDR2 SYGVKD. The V and J ends lost 10 bases and 1 base respectively, with 13 bases between them. The CDR3 protein is CATVKDSNYGYTF. CDR3 sequence (DNA): TGTGCCACCGTGAAAGACAGTAACTATGGCTACACCTTC.

The DNA of the CDR3 is TGCGCCAGCAGCTTGGGGCAGGGGAATTCACCCCTCCACTTT. Its protein is CASSLGQGNSPLHF. The genes are TRBV5-1 and TRBJ1-6; D is possibly TRBD1 (6 bases). From germline, CDR1 is SGHRS and CDR2 YFSETQ. Trimming left V 0 bases short and J 7 bases short, with 8 bases between. This CDR3 has 14 residues.

V gene TRBV28 combines with J gene TRBJ2-5, with 9 positions matching TRBD2. The germline CDR1 and CDR2 sequences are MDHEN and SYDVKM. After removal of 5 bases from V and 7 bases from J, the junction contained 11 bases not matched to a gene. The CDR3 has 15 amino acids. CDR3 DNA: TGTGCCAGCAGTATGACTAGCGGCTCGATGGGGACCCAGTACTTC. Its translation is CASSMTSGSMGTQYF.

This clone was seen only once. J is TRBJ2-4 and V is TRBV30; 8 nucleotides align to TRBD1. Germline values: CDR1 GTSNPN, CDR2 SVGIG (reference sequence). The CDR3 spans 13 residues. The trim removed 2 bases at V and 7 bases at J, leaving 4 bases unmatched. The CDR3 loop is CAWSPHRGNIQYF. In nucleotides, the CDR3 is TGTGCCTGGAGTCCTCACAGGGGGAACATTCAGTACTTC.

The chain carries TRBV2 and TRBJ2-1; TRBD2 matches 12 bases. This CDR3 contains 16 residues. The germline V gene encodes CDR1 SNHLY and CDR2 FYNNEI. Unmatched junction bases numbered 12, after V lost 5 bases and J lost 10 bases. The CDR3 nucleotides read TGTGCCAGCAGTAGAATGACTAGCGGGAGATCGGGAGAGCAGTTCTTC. It translates to CASSRMTSGRSGEQFF.

The gene calls are TRBV7-9 and TRBJ1-3; D gene unclear. Germline lookup yields CDR1 SEHNR and CDR2 FQNEAQ (reference sequence). The CDR3 runs to 17 residues. Trimming left V 0 bases short and J 0 bases short, with 12 bases between. CDR3 coding DNA: TGTGCCAGCAGCTTAGCTGGACTCACAAGCTCTGGAAACACCATATATTTT. Encoded protein: CASSLAGLTSSGNTIYF.

This clone appeared a few times. The CDR3 region is CASSLDRVNEQYF. The CDR3 DNA is TGCGCCAGCAGCTTAGACAGGGTAAACGAGCAGTACTTC. This chain connects TRBV5-1 to TRBJ2-7; 7 nucleotides line up with TRBD1. With 2 bases clipped from V and 5 bases from J, the junction kept 4 bases outside the gene matches. CDR1 and CDR2 from the germline V gene are SGHRS and YFSETQ. The length of the CDR3 is 13 residues.

This clone came up once. At one end the junction does not follow the germline gene, possibly because of a read error. The chain combines TRBV12-3 or TRBV12-4 with TRBJ2-3; 7 nucleotides match TRBD2. This CDR3 has 12 amino acids. CDR3 protein: CASSQTGTTKYF. The CDR3 DNA follows: TGTGCCAGCAGTCAAACCGGGACTACGAAGTATTTT.

The chain carries TRBV19 and TRBJ2-7, with 8 nucleotides matching TRBD2. CDR1 is LNHDA and CDR2 is SQIVND in the germline V gene (reference sequence). Losses at the gene ends were 3 bases for V and 6 bases for J; bases not matched to a gene: 13. CDR3 length equals 16 residues. The CDR3 is CASSILLSGRSFEQYF. The CDR3 DNA reads as TGTGCCAGTAGTATTCTATTGAGCGGGAGATCTTTCGAGCAGTACTTC.

The chain uses TRBV5-5 and TRBJ2-7; 8 bases are shared with TRBD2. The CDR3 loop spans 18 amino acids. The junction had 15 bases not matched to a gene; V was cut back by 1 base and J by 3 bases. CDR1 is SGHKS, CDR2 YYEKEE, per germline (reference sequence). Written as DNA, the CDR3 is TGTGCCAGCAGCTTGTTGGCTAGCGGGTCGCACATGAGCTACGAGCAGTACTTC. Translating it yields CASSLLASGSHMSYEQYF.

V gene TRBV28 combines with J gene TRBJ2-3; 9 bases match TRBD1. Germline CDR1 and CDR2: MDHEN and SYDVKM. Trimming took 3 bases from V and 0 from J; bases not matched to a gene: 13. The CDR3 totals 19 residues. CDR3 region: CASSFTGTGYTGSTDTQYF. The CDR3 coding sequence is TGTGCCAGCAGTTTTACCGGGACAGGGTATACGGGCAGCACAGATACGCAGTATTTT.

The V call is TRBV20-1, the J call TRBJ2-7, with D hard to call. Trimming cost V 4 bases and J 2 bases, with 6 bases left between them. CDR1 is DFQATT and CDR2 is SNEGSKA in the germline V gene (reference sequence). This CDR3 is built from 11 residues. CDR3 region: CSATMTYEQYF. DNA for the CDR3: TGCAGTGCTACTATGACCTACGAGCAGTACTTC.

V usage is TRBV20-1 and J usage is TRBJ2-6, with a weak D call TRBD1 (6 bases). From germline, CDR1 is DFQATT and CDR2 SNEGSKA (reference sequence). Trimming took off 3 bases at V and 0 bases at J, with 15 bases between the two ends. The CDR3 runs to 17 residues. The CDR3, as DNA: TGCAGTGCTAGTCAGGGGATGGACTTCTCTGGGGCCAACGTCCTGACTTTC. Translated: CSASQGMDFSGANVLTF.

This clone has a count of ten or more. This chain joins TRBV6-2 or TRBV6-3 and TRBJ2-3; D call uncertain. Trimming removed 0 bases from V and 0 bases from J, with 4 bases in between. The CDR3 contains 14 residues. Per germline, CDR1 MNHEY and CDR2 SVGEGT. CDR3 sequence reads: CASSYSTSTDTQYF. As DNA, the CDR3 is TGTGCCAGCAGTTACTCGACTAGCACAGATACGCAGTATTTT.

V is TRBV20-1 and J is TRBJ1-1, with D unclear. The CDR3 is 12 residues long. V shed 3 bases and J shed 7 bases, with 12 bases lying between them. Germline values: CDR1 DFQATT, CDR2 SNEGSKA (reference sequence). DNA for the CDR3: TGCAGTGCTAGTCTGGGAGGCCATGAAGCTTTCTTT. Translating gives CSASLGGHEAFF.

This clone was detected only a few times. J is TRBJ2-7 and V is TRBV3-1 (or the pseudogene TRBV3-2); D call uncertain. V dropped 3 bases and J dropped 0 bases, with 9 bases sitting between them. CDR3 length: 14 residues. Germline V gene data show CDR1 as LGHDT and CDR2 as YNNKEL (reference sequence). In DNA, the CDR3 is TGTGCCAGCAGCCACGAAGCGAGCTCCTACGAGCAGTACTTC. Translated, it gives CASSHEASSYEQYF.

The DNA of the CDR3 is TGTGCCAGCACCCGTTTTGAGGGGGACCATTCACCCCTCCACTTT. Protein: CASTRFEGDHSPLHF. This chain uses TRBV28 with TRBJ1-6; D possibly corresponds to TRBD1 (6 bases). Trimming stripped 7 bases from V and 8 bases from J, with 18 bases between. The CDR3 is made up of 15 amino acids. The germline V gene has CDR1 MDHEN and CDR2 SYDVKM.